The 20 T cell receptor beta chains in this list originate from one sample, sequenced in a study of blood T cell repertoires in COVID-19. The table came from immunoSEQ multiplex PCR; TCRdb's copy has only in-frame clones and leaves some out. There are about 290,000 clones in the sample; around 90% occur only once, and 1.7% lies in the top ten. The sequenced sample consisted of PBMCs or T cells enriched from blood (not recorded which). The receptor source for this set is a woman between 40 and 50 years old who had recovered from COVID-19.

This clone was seen more than once but under ten times. Additional DNA sequences in this sample encode the identical CDR3. The rearrangement links TRBV2 to TRBJ2-7; D is ambiguous. The CDR3 covers 11 residues. The germline V gene has CDR1 SNHLY and CDR2 FYNNEI. The V end was cut by 6 bases, the J end by 3 bases, with 6 bases between. The CDR3 nucleotides are TGTGCCAGCAGCGAATACTACGAGCAGTACTTC. The encoded protein is CASSEYYEQYF.

V usage is TRBV28 and J usage is TRBJ2-7; D is perhaps TRBD2 (7 bases). The CDR3 has 16 amino acids. The V and J ends lost 5 bases and 3 bases respectively, with 20 bases between them. Germline V gene lookup returns CDR1 MDHEN and CDR2 SYDVKM. Written as DNA, the CDR3 is TGTGCCAGCAGTCCCAGTGGGAGGGGGATAAACTACGAGCAGTACTTC. Its translation is CASSPSGRGINYEQYF.

J is TRBJ2-3 and V is TRBV19; perhaps TRBD1 as D (6 bases). This CDR3 contains 13 residues. V shed 6 bases and J shed 3 bases, with 10 bases lying between them. From germline, CDR1 is LNHDA and CDR2 SQIVND (reference sequence). CDR3 sequence reads: CASRTGSTDTQYF. CDR3 nucleotides: TGTGCCAGTAGAACAGGGTCGACAGATACGCAGTATTTT.

V and J are TRBV30 and TRBJ1-2; tentatively, D is TRBD1 (5 bases). Germline V gives CDR1 GTSNPN, CDR2 SVGIG (reference sequence). The CDR3 is 12 residues long. Deletions cut 5 bases from V and 4 bases from J, with 11 bases between. CDR3 DNA sequence: TGTGCCTGGGCAAGAAGGGGCTATGGCTACACCTTC. Protein sequence: CAWARRGYGYTF.

A single count supports this clone. The chain couples TRBV14 to TRBJ1-1; D is perhaps TRBD1 (5 bases). Germline CDR1 and CDR2: SGHDN and FVKESK. This CDR3 contains 12 residues. Deletions cut 5 bases from V and 7 bases from J, with 11 bases between. CDR3 sequence reads: CASSDQGYEAFF. The CDR3 DNA is TGTGCCAGCAGCGACCAGGGTTATGAAGCTTTCTTT.

J is TRBJ2-7 and V is TRBV4-3; D may be TRBD2 (6 bases). CDR3 size: 14 residues. The V end lost 0 bases, the J end lost 4 bases, and 10 bases lay between the germline ends. The germline CDR1 and CDR2 sequences are LGHNA and YSLEER. The CDR3 sequence is CASSQDGAGYEQYF. CDR3 sequence (DNA): TGCGCCAGCAGCCAAGATGGGGCGGGGTACGAGCAGTACTTC.

V usage is TRBV11-2 and J usage is TRBJ2-7, with 13 bases aligning to TRBD2. Per the germline V gene, CDR1 is SGHAT and CDR2 is FQNNGV. The CDR3 is 20 residues long. The J segment lost 0 bases and the V segment lost 0 bases, leaving 11 bases of the junction unmatched. CDR3: CASSLDLRFGLAGASYEQYF. CDR3 DNA sequence: TGTGCCAGCAGCTTAGATCTCAGATTCGGACTAGCGGGAGCCTCCTACGAGCAGTACTTC. Together with reference TRBV11-2 and TRBJ2-7, the CDR3 gives the full variable domain: EAGVAQSPRYKIIEKRQSVAFWCNPISGHATLYWYQQILGQGPKLLIQFQNNGVVDDSQLPKDRFSAERLKGVDSTLKIQPAKLEDSAVYLCASSLDLRFGLAGASYEQYFGPGTRLTVT.

The rearrangement joins TRBV7-3 to TRBJ2-5, with 10 bases identical to TRBD2. This CDR3 has 17 residues. Germline loops: CDR1 SGHTA, CDR2 FQGTGA. With 4 bases clipped from V and 5 bases from J, the junction kept 13 bases outside the gene matches. The CDR3 reads CASSCLLGAGGGETQYF. CDR3 nucleotide sequence: TGTGCCAGCAGCTGCCTGCTAGGAGCGGGAGGGGGGGAGACCCAGTACTTC. Looking up the rest from reference TRBV7-3 and TRBJ2-5 gives the full variable domain: GAGVSQTPSNKVTEKGKYVELRCDPISGHTALYWYRQSLGQGPEFLIYFQGTGAADDSGLPNDRFFAVRPEGSVSTLKIQRTERGDSAVYLCASSCLLGAGGGETQYFGPGTRLLVL.

This clone turned up a few times. V is TRBV28 and J is TRBJ2-6; D not resolved. This CDR3 spans 15 amino acids. V was clipped by 6 bases and J by 0 bases, with 9 bases between them. Germline CDR1 reads MDHEN; CDR2 reads SYDVKM. DNA for the CDR3: TGTGCCAGCAGACAACAGAGCTCTGGGGCCAACGTCCTGACTTTC. Residues: CASRQQSSGANVLTF.

This chain joins TRBV5-5 and TRBJ2-1; no clear D. Germline V CDR1 and CDR2: SGHKS, YYEKEE (reference sequence). Trimming shortened V by 7 bases and J by 6 bases, and 17 bases separated the two germline ends. The CDR3 has 14 residues. The CDR3 sequence is CASGPRDSANEQFF. For the CDR3, the DNA is TGTGCCAGCGGGCCACGAGATTCCGCCAATGAGCAGTTCTTC.

Only a few counts were recorded for this clone. This chain uses TRBV12-5 with TRBJ1-2; 8 bases fit TRBD1. CDR1 LGHNT and CDR2 FRNRAP come from the germline V gene. The CDR3 covers 15 residues. J gave up 4 bases and V 6 bases, and 10 bases lay outside the gene matches. The CDR3 nucleotides read TGTGCTAGTGGGGAGACCGGGACAGGATCCTATGGCTACACCTTC. As protein: CASGETGTGSYGYTF.

The CDR3 protein is CASSPDTGDTEAFF. The DNA for the CDR3 is TGCGCCAGCAGCCCTGACACAGGGGACACTGAAGCTTTCTTT. V is TRBV5-1 and J is TRBJ1-1; TRBD1 matches at 7 bases. From germline, CDR1 is SGHRS and CDR2 YFSETQ. Losses at the gene ends were 4 bases for V and 3 bases for J; bases not matched to a gene: 6. The CDR3 sequence is 14 residues long.

The chain carries TRBV27 and TRBJ2-7, with unresolved D. This CDR3 spans 14 amino acids. CDR1 MNHEY and CDR2 SMNVEV come from the germline V gene (reference sequence). Between the trimmed V and J ends, which lost 0 bases and 1 base, there was a span of 7 bases. The CDR3 sequence is CASSLSHRSYEQYF. DNA for the CDR3: TGTGCCAGCAGTTTATCGCACAGATCCTACGAGCAGTACTTC.

V and J are TRBV3-1 (or the pseudogene TRBV3-2) and TRBJ1-6; D unresolved. Germline values: CDR1 LGHDT, CDR2 YNNKEL (reference sequence). V was shortened by 1 base and J by 10 bases, with 8 bases between the two germline ends. CDR3 size: 13 residues. The CDR3 nucleotides are TGTGCCAGCAGCCAAGGACGGAGCTCACCCCTCCACTTT. Translation: CASSQGRSSPLHF.

CDR3 nucleotide sequence: TGTGCCAGCAGTTATGGACAGGGCGCTAGGTACGAGCAGTACTTC. Protein: CASSYGQGARYEQYF. The chain has TRBV6-5 and TRBJ2-7, with TRBD1 matching 8 bases. V shed 3 bases and J 4 bases; nucleotides not matched to a gene: 8. CDR3 length equals 15 residues. Germline V gene data show CDR1 as MNHEY and CDR2 as SVGAGI.

The chain combines TRBV5-1 with TRBJ1-2; the match to TRBD1 covers 7 bases. Looked up from germline, CDR1 is SGHRS and CDR2 is YFSETQ. The CDR3 has 14 residues. Losses at the gene ends were 0 bases for V and 3 bases for J; bases not matched to a gene: 2. CDR3 DNA: TGCGCCAGCAGCTTGGGAGGGACAGACTATGGCTACACCTTC. Encoded protein: CASSLGGTDYGYTF.

J is TRBJ2-7 and V is TRBV18; tentatively, D is TRBD2 (6 bases). This CDR3 contains 14 residues. Per the germline V gene, CDR1 is KGHSH and CDR2 is LQKENI. Trimming removed 2 bases from V and 0 bases from J, with 8 bases in between. The CDR3 loop reads CASSPDGGSYEQYF. The CDR3 nucleotides read TGTGCCAGCTCACCAGACGGGGGCTCCTACGAGCAGTACTTC.

V is TRBV5-1 and J is TRBJ1-4; 9 nucleotides match TRBD1. Germline assignment: CDR1 SGHRS and CDR2 YFSETQ. This CDR3 comprises 17 residues. Losses at the gene ends were 5 bases for V and 7 bases for J; bases not matched to a gene: 15. The CDR3: CASSNSITGTGLEKLFF. The CDR3 bases are TGCGCCAGCAGTAACTCCATAACCGGGACAGGGCTTGAAAAACTGTTTTTT.

This chain connects TRBV2 to TRBJ1-1; no reliable D call. Germline V gene sequence: CDR1 SNHLY, CDR2 FYNNEI. V lost 7 bases and J 0 bases, leaving 9 bases between the germline ends. This CDR3 spans 13 amino acids. The CDR3 coding sequence is TGTGCCAGCAAATCGGAGATGAACACTGAAGCTTTCTTT. This codes for CASKSEMNTEAFF. The entire variable domain, with the rest obtained from reference TRBV2 and TRBJ1-1, is as follows: EPEVTQTPSHQVTQMGQEVILRCVPISNHLYFYWYRQILGQKVEFLVSFYNNEISEKSEIFDDQFSVERPDGSNFTLKIRSTKLEDSAMYFCASKSEMNTEAFFGQGTRLTVV.

The chain carries TRBV9 and TRBJ2-2; perhaps TRBD2 as D (6 bases). Germline-derived CDR1 and CDR2 are SGDLS and YYNGEE. Trimming cost V 2 bases and J 6 bases, with 20 bases left between them. The CDR3 has 17 residues. The CDR3 bases are TGTGCCAGCAGCGTCGGTATAGGGACTCAAGTTCCCGGGGAGCTGTTTTTT. Translation gives CASSVGIGTQVPGELFF.